This passage covers 14 T cell receptor beta chains from one sample sequenced in a study of metastatic and nonmetastatic thyroid tumors. Among the patients, none had received any treatment before thyroid surgery. MiXCR re-clonotyped the PCR reads for TCRdb. The data hold tens of thousands of clones, with 24% observed a single time. Sequencing input: tumor tissue. All receptors derive from a male donor with papillary thyroid cancer or a benign thyroid nodule (not recorded which). Some clones in this sample may be carry-over from other donors' samples.

In this sample, this clone turned up many times. This clone may be a read error of a much larger clone one base away. The sample holds other DNA sequences that translate to the same CDR3. This chain joins TRBV11-2 and TRBJ2-6; possible D gene TRBD1, 5 bases. The CDR3 length is 15 residues. Looked up from germline, CDR1 is SGHAT and CDR2 is FQNNGV. The DNA of the CDR3 is TGTGCCAGCAGCCTAGGACATTCTGGGGCCAACGTCTTGACTTTC. Amino acid sequence: CASSLGHSGANVLTF.

The chain has TRBV20-1 and TRBJ1-2; no reliable D call. CDR3 length: 14 residues. V was trimmed by 2 bases and J by 8 bases, leaving 18 bases between them. The germline V gene encodes CDR1 DFQATT and CDR2 SNEGSKA (reference sequence). The CDR3 nucleotides are TGCAGTGCTAGACCGGCTAGCGGGAGGGTAGGCTACACCTTC. Translating gives CSARPASGRVGYTF.

This clone is medium-sized (0.01 to 0.1%) within its sample. The chain carries TRBV6-2 or TRBV6-3 and TRBJ2-2, with D tentatively TRBD1 (7 bases). Trimming took off 10 bases at V and 5 bases at J, with 14 bases between the two ends. This CDR3 is 13 amino acids long. Germline V gives CDR1 MNHEY, CDR2 SVGEGT. The CDR3 loop reads CAISQGRTGELFF. DNA of the CDR3: TGTGCCATCTCACAGGGGAGGACCGGGGAGCTGTTTTTT.

In this sample, this clone turned up many times. The rearrangement links TRBV27 to TRBJ2-5; 7 nucleotides agree with TRBD1. Germline lookup yields CDR1 MNHEY and CDR2 SMNVEV (reference sequence). CDR3 length equals 16 residues. Trimming removed 4 bases from V and 3 bases from J; junction bases left unmatched: 11. Here the CDR3 reads CASSSDRSFSKETQYF. In DNA, the CDR3 is TGTGCCAGCAGTTCGGACAGGTCCTTTTCCAAAGAGACCCAGTACTTC.

Many counts were recorded for this clone. This chain links TRBV20-1 with TRBJ1-5, with D possibly TRBD1 on 6 matching bases. Looked up from germline, CDR1 is DFQATT and CDR2 is SNEGSKA (reference sequence). The CDR3 has 15 residues. Trimming shortened V by 5 bases and J by 2 bases, and 16 bases separated the two germline ends. CDR3 DNA sequence: TGCAGTGCTCCTGACCTGCGACAGGGCAATCAGCCCCAGCATTTT. Translated: CSAPDLRQGNQPQHF.

In this sample, this clone turned up a few times. This may be a read error, as it is one base from a much larger clone. The chain couples TRBV24-1 to TRBJ2-1, with a tentative D call TRBD2 (5 bases). Germline V gene data show CDR1 as KGHDR and CDR2 as SFDVKD. The CDR3 spans 16 residues. The DNA of the CDR3 is TGTGCCGCCAGTGATAGAGCGGTTACCTTTGTAGATGAGCAGTTCTTC. Translated, it gives CAASDRAVTFVDEQFF.

The chain couples TRBV5-6 to TRBJ1-2, with unresolved D. CDR1 is SGHDT, CDR2 YYEEEE, per germline. The CDR3 sequence is 15 residues long. Trimming pared 4 bases from V and 4 bases from J, leaving 17 bases between. CDR3: CASSIRPRSSYGYTF. The CDR3 coding sequence is TGTGCCAGCAGCATCCGTCCCCGGTCCTCCTATGGCTACACCTTC.

This clone has a count of ten or more. The chain combines TRBV20-1 with TRBJ2-3, with unresolved D. The V and J ends lost 2 bases and 6 bases respectively, with 6 bases between them. This CDR3 comprises 11 residues. Germline lookup yields CDR1 DFQATT and CDR2 SNEGSKA (reference sequence). The CDR3 sequence: CSARFADTQYF. The CDR3 DNA reads as TGCAGTGCTAGATTCGCGGATACGCAGTATTTT.

The chain recombines TRBV6-1 with TRBJ1-2; D is perhaps TRBD1 (5 bases). Trimming took off 6 bases at V and 4 bases at J, with 18 bases between the two ends. The CDR3 contains 15 residues. Germline CDR1 and CDR2: MNHNS and SASEGT. The DNA for the CDR3 is TGTGCCAGCAGCCTGCGGCGGGGGGAGAGCTATGGCTACACCTTC. This translates into CASSLRRGESYGYTF.

Many counts were recorded for this clone. The genes are TRBV19 and TRBJ2-5; TRBD2 might be the D (7 bases). Germline V gene data show CDR1 as LNHDA and CDR2 as SQIVND (reference sequence). The CDR3 sequence is 15 residues long. The V end was cut by 6 bases, the J end by 1 base, with 15 bases between. CDR3 residues: CASRRGGGGQETQYF. The DNA of the CDR3 is TGTGCCAGTAGAAGGGGAGGGGGGGGCCAAGAGACCCAGTACTTC.

This clone qualifies as medium-sized. The chain is built from TRBV7-6 and TRBJ2-3, with D perhaps matching TRBD2 (5 bases). The ends were cut back, 1 base at V and 4 bases at J, with 9 bases in the middle. Germline assignment: CDR1 SGHVS and CDR2 FNYEAQ. The CDR3 consists of 14 residues. CDR3 loop: CASSLVGEADTQYF. The CDR3 DNA reads TGTGCCAGCAGCTTAGTGGGAGAGGCAGATACGCAGTATTTT.

This clone was picked up a small number of times. A much larger clone lies a single base off, so this may be a read error. The rearrangement uses TRBV7-2 and TRBJ1-1; D not resolved. V was cut by 7 bases and J by 4 bases, with 19 bases left in between. CDR1 and CDR2 (germline): SGHTA, FQGNSA. CDR3 length: 15 amino acids. The CDR3: CASIFYPSPSTEAFF. In DNA, the CDR3 is TGTGCCAGCATCTTCTACCCAAGCCCCTCCACTGAAGCTTTCTTT.

A few counts support this clone. This may come from a read error, since a much larger clone is one base off. The chain recombines TRBV4-3 with TRBJ1-1, with a possible D match to TRBD1 (5 bases). Looked up from germline, CDR1 is LGHNA and CDR2 is YSLEER. CDR3 length: 15 residues. Trimming stripped 4 bases from V and 1 base from J, with 13 bases between. CDR3 amino acids: CASSPRGAQNTEAFF. The CDR3 coding sequence is TGCGCCAGCAGCCCTCGCGGGGCTCAGAACACTGAAGCTTTCTTT.

This clone was seen many times. This may stem from a read error, because a much larger clone lies one nucleotide away. The V and J genes are TRBV10-2 and TRBJ2-7, with D unclear. This CDR3 has 13 amino acids. Per the germline V gene, CDR1 is WSHSY and CDR2 is SAAADI. The CDR3 protein is CDSSDQSSYEQYF. The CDR3 DNA sequence: TGCGACAGCAGTGACCAGAGCTCCTACGAGCAGTACTTC.